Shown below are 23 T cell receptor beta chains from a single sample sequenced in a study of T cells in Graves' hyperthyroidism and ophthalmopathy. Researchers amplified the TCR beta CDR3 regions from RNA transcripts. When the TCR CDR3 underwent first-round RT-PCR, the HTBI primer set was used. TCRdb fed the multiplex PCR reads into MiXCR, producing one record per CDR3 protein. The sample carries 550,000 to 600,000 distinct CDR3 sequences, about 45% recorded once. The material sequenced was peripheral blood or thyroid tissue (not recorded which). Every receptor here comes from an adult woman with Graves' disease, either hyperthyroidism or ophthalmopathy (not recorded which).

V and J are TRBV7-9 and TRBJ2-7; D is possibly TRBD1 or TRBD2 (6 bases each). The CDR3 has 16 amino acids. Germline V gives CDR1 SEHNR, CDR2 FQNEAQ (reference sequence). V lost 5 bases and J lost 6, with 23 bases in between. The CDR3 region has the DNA TGTGCCAGCAGCCCAATCGGGGGCAGGGAGGAGGCCGAGCAGTACTTC. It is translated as CASSPIGGREEAEQYF.

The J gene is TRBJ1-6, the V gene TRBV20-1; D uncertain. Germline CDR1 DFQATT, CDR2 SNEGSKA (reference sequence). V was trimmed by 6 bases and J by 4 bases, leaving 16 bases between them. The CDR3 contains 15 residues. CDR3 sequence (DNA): TGCAGTGCACACTCCTCATGGGTTTATAATTCACCCCTCCACTTT. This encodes CSAHSSWVYNSPLHF.

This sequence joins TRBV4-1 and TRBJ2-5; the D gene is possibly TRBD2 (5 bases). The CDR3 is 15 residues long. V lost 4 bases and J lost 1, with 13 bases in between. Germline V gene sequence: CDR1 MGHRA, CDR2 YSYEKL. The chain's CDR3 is CASSRTVGVQETQYF. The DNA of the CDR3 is TGCGCCAGCAGCCGGACGGTGGGAGTCCAAGAGACCCAGTACTTC.

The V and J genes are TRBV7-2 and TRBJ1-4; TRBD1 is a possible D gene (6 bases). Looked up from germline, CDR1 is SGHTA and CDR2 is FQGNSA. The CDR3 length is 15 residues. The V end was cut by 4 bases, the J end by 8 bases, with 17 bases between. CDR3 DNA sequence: TGTGCCAGCAGCTCCGGGGGCGTTTTAACGGAAAAACTGTTTTTT. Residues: CASSSGGVLTEKLFF.

CDR3 coding DNA: TGTGCCAGCAGCCCACCTCGACGGAGGAAGACTGAAGCTTTCTTT. It is translated as CASSPPRRRKTEAFF. The chain uses TRBV9 and TRBJ1-1; no clear D gene. CDR1 and CDR2 (germline): SGDLS, YYNGEE. The CDR3 covers 15 residues. The ends were cut back, 4 bases at V and 5 bases at J, with 18 bases in the middle.

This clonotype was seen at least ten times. In nucleotides, the CDR3 is TGTGCCAGCAGCTTAGCGTCCCAGGGGAACACTGAAGCTTTCTTT. It translates to CASSLASQGNTEAFF. This chain links TRBV7-9 with TRBJ1-1, with D perhaps TRBD1 (5 bases). CDR1 and CDR2 from the germline V gene are SEHNR and FQNEAQ (reference sequence). V was clipped by 0 bases and J by 1 base, with 9 bases between them. The CDR3 loop spans 15 amino acids. The whole variable domain, remainder taken from reference TRBV7-9 and TRBJ1-1, is DTGVSQNPRHKITKRGQNVTFRCDPISEHNRLYWYRQTLGQGPEFLTYFQNEAQLEKSRLLSDRFSAERPKGSFSTLEIQRTEQGDSAMYLCASSLASQGNTEAFFGQGTRLTVV.

The CDR3 region has the DNA TGTGCCAGCAGCGTATCGACAGGGACGGAGACCCAGTACTTC. Its translation: CASSVSTGTETQYF. The V gene is TRBV9, the J gene TRBJ2-5, with 7 positions matching TRBD1. Germline values: CDR1 SGDLS, CDR2 YYNGEE. The CDR3 is 14 amino acids. V lost 1 base to trimming and J lost 5 bases; unmatched junction nucleotides: 5.

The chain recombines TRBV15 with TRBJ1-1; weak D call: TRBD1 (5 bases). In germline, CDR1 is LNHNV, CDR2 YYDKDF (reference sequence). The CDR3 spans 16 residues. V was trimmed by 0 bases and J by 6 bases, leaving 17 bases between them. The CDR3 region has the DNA TGTGCCACCAGCAGAGATGACCTGCGGGGGATCCCTGAAGCTTTCTTT. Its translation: CATSRDDLRGIPEAFF. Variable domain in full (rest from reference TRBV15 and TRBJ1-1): DAMVIQNPRYQVTQFGKPVTLSCSQTLNHNVMYWYQQKSSQAPKLLFHYYDKDFNNEADTPDNFQSRRPNTSFCFLDIRSPGLGDTAMYLCATSRDDLRGIPEAFFGQGTRLTVV.

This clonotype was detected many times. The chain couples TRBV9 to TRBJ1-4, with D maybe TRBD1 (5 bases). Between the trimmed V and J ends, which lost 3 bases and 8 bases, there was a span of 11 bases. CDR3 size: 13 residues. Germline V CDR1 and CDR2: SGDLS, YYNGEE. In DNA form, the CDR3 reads TGTGCCAGCAGCGAGGGGACCCCAGAAAAACTGTTTTTT. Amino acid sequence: CASSEGTPEKLFF.

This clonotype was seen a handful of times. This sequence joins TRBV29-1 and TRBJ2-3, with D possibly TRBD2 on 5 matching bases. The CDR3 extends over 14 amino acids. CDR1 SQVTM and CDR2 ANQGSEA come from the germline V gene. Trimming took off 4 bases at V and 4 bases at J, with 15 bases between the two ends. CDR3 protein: CSVGRSGKSDTQYF. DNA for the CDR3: TGCAGCGTTGGAAGATCGGGAAAGTCAGATACGCAGTATTTT.

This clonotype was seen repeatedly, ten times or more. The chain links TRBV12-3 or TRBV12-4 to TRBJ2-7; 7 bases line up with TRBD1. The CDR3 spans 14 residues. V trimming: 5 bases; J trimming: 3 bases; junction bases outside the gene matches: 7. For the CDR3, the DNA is TGTGCCAGCAGTCGCAGGGGGACAGACTACGAGCAGTACTTC. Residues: CASSRRGTDYEQYF.

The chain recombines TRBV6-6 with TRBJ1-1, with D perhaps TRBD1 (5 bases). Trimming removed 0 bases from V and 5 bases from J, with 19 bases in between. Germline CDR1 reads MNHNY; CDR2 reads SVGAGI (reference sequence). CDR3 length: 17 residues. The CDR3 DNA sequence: TGTGCCAGCAGTTACTCGGTTGGGACTAGCGGGGGAACTGAAGCTTTCTTT. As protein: CASSYSVGTSGGTEAFF.

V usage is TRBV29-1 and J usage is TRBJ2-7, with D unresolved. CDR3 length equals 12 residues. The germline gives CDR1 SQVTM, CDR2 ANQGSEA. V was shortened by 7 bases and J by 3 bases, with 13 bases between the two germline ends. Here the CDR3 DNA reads TGCAGCGAAACCGGAGCGCTCTACGAGCAGTACTTC. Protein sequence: CSETGALYEQYF.

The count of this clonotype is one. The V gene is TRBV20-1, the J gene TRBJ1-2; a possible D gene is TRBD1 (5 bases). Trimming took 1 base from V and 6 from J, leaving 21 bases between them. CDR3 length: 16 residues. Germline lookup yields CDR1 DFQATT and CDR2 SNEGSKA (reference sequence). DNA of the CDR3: TGCAGTGCTAGAGGCCCCGCTAGGGCTCAGGGCGATGGCTACACCTTC. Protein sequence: CSARGPARAQGDGYTF.

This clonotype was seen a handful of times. This chain's CDR3 is CASSIVGDTEAFF. CDR3 sequence (DNA): TGTGCCAGTAGTATAGTTGGTGACACTGAAGCTTTCTTT. The genes are TRBV19 and TRBJ1-1; D is undetermined. Trimming pared 1 base from V and 3 bases from J, leaving 6 bases between. The germline V gene encodes CDR1 LNHDA and CDR2 SQIVND (reference sequence). This CDR3 region has 13 residues.

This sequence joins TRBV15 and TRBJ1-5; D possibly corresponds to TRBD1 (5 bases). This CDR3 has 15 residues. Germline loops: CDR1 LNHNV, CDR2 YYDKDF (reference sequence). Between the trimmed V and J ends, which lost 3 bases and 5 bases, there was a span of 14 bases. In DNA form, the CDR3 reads TGTGCCACCAGCAGTGAGATTGGGGGTGATCAGCCCCAGCATTTT. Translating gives CATSSEIGGDQPQHF.

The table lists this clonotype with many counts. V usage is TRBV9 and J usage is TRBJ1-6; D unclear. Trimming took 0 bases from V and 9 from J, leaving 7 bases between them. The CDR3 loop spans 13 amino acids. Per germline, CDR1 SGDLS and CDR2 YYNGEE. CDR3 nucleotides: TGTGCCAGCAGCGTAGTGGACGGTTCACCCCTCCACTTT. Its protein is CASSVVDGSPLHF.

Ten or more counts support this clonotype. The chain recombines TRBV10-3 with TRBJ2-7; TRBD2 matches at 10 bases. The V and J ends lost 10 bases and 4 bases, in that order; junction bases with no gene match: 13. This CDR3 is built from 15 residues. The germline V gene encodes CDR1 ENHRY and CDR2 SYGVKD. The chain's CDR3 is CAKGPIAGGPYEQYF. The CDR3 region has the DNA TGTGCCAAGGGGCCGATAGCGGGAGGTCCTTACGAGCAGTACTTC.

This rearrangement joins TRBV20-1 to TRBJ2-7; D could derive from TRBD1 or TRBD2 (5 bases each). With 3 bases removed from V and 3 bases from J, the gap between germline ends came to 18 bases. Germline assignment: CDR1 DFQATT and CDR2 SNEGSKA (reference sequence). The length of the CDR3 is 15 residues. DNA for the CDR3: TGCAGTGCTAGGGCGCGTGGGGACCCGGTCTACGAGCAGTACTTC. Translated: CSARARGDPVYEQYF.

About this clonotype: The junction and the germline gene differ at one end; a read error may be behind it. CDR3: CASSFELAGEPFF. The CDR3 DNA sequence: TGTGCCAGCAGTTTTGAGCTTGCCGGGGAGCCGTTTTTT. This sequence joins TRBV28 and TRBJ2-2, with D possibly matching TRBD2 (5 bases). This CDR3 contains 13 residues. The V gene's germline CDR1 is MDHEN and CDR2 SYDVKM.

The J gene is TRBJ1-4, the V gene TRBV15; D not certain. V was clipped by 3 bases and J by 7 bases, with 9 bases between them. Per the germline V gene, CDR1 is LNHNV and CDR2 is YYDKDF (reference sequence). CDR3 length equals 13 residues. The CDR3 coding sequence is TGTGCCACCAGCAGCCCCAGCGGTGAAAAACTGTTTTTT. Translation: CATSSPSGEKLFF.

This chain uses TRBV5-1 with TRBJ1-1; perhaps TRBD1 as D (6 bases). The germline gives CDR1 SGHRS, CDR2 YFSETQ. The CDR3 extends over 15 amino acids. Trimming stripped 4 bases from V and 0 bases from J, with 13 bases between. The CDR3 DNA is TGCGCCAGCAGCCGCGCGGACAGTCTGAACACTGAAGCTTTCTTT. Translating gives CASSRADSLNTEAFF.

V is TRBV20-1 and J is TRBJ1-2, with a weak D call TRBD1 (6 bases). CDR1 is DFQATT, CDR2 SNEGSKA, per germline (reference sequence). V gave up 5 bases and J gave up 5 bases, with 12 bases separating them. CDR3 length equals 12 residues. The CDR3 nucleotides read TGCAGTGCTGGACAGTATTTTTATGGCTACACCTTC. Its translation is CSAGQYFYGYTF.